The 10 T cell receptor beta chains below come from one sample, sequenced in a study of blood T cell repertoires in COVID-19. Repertoires were generated with immunoSEQ multiplex PCR, while TCRdb's copy carries only in-frame clones and drops some. The table lists fewer than 350,000 clones, around 81% of them singletons. Input material: peripheral blood. The origin of the receptors is a woman in her forties or fifties with active or convalescent COVID-19.

This clone occurred once. This chain joins TRBV5-5 and TRBJ1-6; 7 nucleotides match TRBD1. CDR1 and CDR2 (germline): SGHKS, YYEKEE (reference sequence). The CDR3 totals 14 residues. After removal of 4 bases from V and 9 bases from J, the junction contained 7 bases not matched to a gene. The CDR3 DNA is TGTGCCAGCAGCCAGGGGGGTTTGAGTTCACCCCTCCACTTT. It encodes CASSQGGLSSPLHF.

This chain joins TRBV5-5 and TRBJ2-7, with 7 nucleotides matching TRBD2. The ends lost 2 bases at V and 2 bases at J; junction bases unmatched: 13. CDR1 is SGHKS and CDR2 is YYEKEE in the germline V gene (reference sequence). This CDR3 spans 17 amino acids. As DNA, the CDR3 is TGTGCCAGCAGCTTAAGGGAGGGCCCTCGGTTCGCCTACGAGCAGTACTTC. This gives the protein CASSLREGPRFAYEQYF.

V gene TRBV2 combines with J gene TRBJ2-5; 8 nucleotides line up with TRBD2. The CDR3 is 13 amino acids. J lost 5 bases, V lost 7 bases, and 6 bases had no gene match. Germline V gives CDR1 SNHLY, CDR2 FYNNEI. Here the CDR3 DNA reads TGTGCCAGCAAGCGGGAGTGGGGGGAGACCCAGTACTTC. Its translation is CASKREWGETQYF.

The J gene is TRBJ2-2, the V gene TRBV11-3; 8 bases are shared with TRBD1. V was pared by 5 bases and J by 10 bases, with 9 bases of the junction left unmatched. Germline V lookup: CDR1 SGHNT, CDR2 YENEEA. The CDR3 has 14 residues. CDR3 DNA: TGTGCCAGCAGCCTGACAGGGGTTACAAAGGAGCTGTTTTTT. It yields the protein CASSLTGVTKELFF. Looking up the rest from reference TRBV11-3 and TRBJ2-2 gives the full variable domain: EAGVVQSPRYKIIEKKQPVAFWCNPISGHNTLYWYLQNLGQGPELLIRYENEEAVDDSQLPKDRFSAERLKGVDSTLKIQPAELGDSAVYLCASSLTGVTKELFFGEGSRLTVL.

This chain links TRBV4-2 with TRBJ2-5; D is undetermined. The CDR3 consists of 15 residues. V was shortened by 3 bases and J by 5 bases, with 16 bases between the two germline ends. The germline V gene encodes CDR1 LGHNA and CDR2 YNFKEQ. CDR3 residues: CASSQSDPGRETQYF. The CDR3 DNA reads as TGTGCCAGCAGCCAGTCTGACCCAGGTCGGGAGACCCAGTACTTC.

The CDR3 coding sequence is TGTGCCAGTAGTACCGAAGACAGGGGGAACTCTGGAAACACCATATATTTT. It translates to CASSTEDRGNSGNTIYF. J is TRBJ1-3 and V is TRBV19; 9 bases are shared with TRBD1. With 4 bases clipped from V and 0 bases from J, the junction kept 7 bases outside the gene matches. CDR3 length equals 17 residues. Germline lookup yields CDR1 LNHDA and CDR2 SQIVND (reference sequence).

V usage is TRBV10-3 and J usage is TRBJ2-1, with D perhaps TRBD2 (5 bases). Trimming removed 5 bases at V and 9 bases at J, with 14 bases between. CDR1 ENHRY and CDR2 SYGVKD come from the germline V gene. The CDR3 has 13 residues. CDR3 DNA sequence: TGTGCCATCAGTCTGTCTAGCAGTCCTGAGCAGTTCTTC. It encodes CAISLSSSPEQFF.

The chain combines TRBV5-1 with TRBJ1-5; 7 positions agree with TRBD1. V gave up 5 bases and J gave up 0 bases; unmatched junction bases: 5. The CDR3 sequence is 15 residues long. CDR1 is SGHRS and CDR2 is YFSETQ in the germline V gene. The CDR3 bases are TGCGCCAGCAGACCGACAGGGAATAGCAATCAGCCCCAGCATTTT. Translated, it gives CASRPTGNSNQPQHF.

The chain carries TRBV7-2 and TRBJ2-3, with 7 nucleotides matching TRBD1. Germline V gives CDR1 SGHTA, CDR2 FQGNSA. Trimming cost V 5 bases and J 3 bases; bases outside gene matches: 5. The length of the CDR3 is 14 residues. CDR3 protein: CASSGQVGTDTQYF. The CDR3 DNA reads as TGTGCCAGCAGCGGACAGGTTGGGACAGATACGCAGTATTTT.

This clone was picked up many times. V and J are TRBV2 and TRBJ2-7; TRBD2 aligns across 15 bases. The CDR3 is 14 residues long. Germline CDR1 and CDR2: SNHLY and FYNNEI. Trimming removed 5 bases from V and 7 bases from J; junction bases left unmatched: 3. CDR3 loop: CASSRTSGRGEQYF. As DNA, the CDR3 is TGTGCCAGCAGTAGGACTAGCGGGAGGGGAGAGCAGTACTTC.